The 22 T cell receptor beta chains below come from one sample, sequenced in a study of shared clonotypes between healthy human individuals. The assay was immunoSEQ multiplex PCR, and TCRdb's table has in-frame clones only and misses some. The table includes roughly 2.5 million clones, 85% to 95% detected once. The sample comprised naive CD4+ T cells sorted from blood. Subset: CD45RA+ positively selected. These receptors all come from a man aged 18 to 30 in good health.

This clone was found once. The DNA of the CDR3 is TGTGCCAGTAAGGGACAGGGTGTTGAAAAACTGTTTTTT. Its translation: CASKGQGVEKLFF. The rearrangement links TRBV19 to TRBJ1-4; 9 bases match TRBD1. Germline CDR1 reads LNHDA; CDR2 reads SQIVND (reference sequence). V gave up 7 bases and J gave up 7 bases; unmatched junction bases: 4. The CDR3 totals 13 residues.

As for this clone: Other DNA sequences from this sample encode an identical CDR3 as well. The CDR3 region has the DNA TGCGCCAGCAGCCCAGCCACAGATACGCAGTATTTT. Amino acids: CASSPATDTQYF. The V call is TRBV5-1, the J call TRBJ2-3; D call uncertain. Germline loops: CDR1 SGHRS, CDR2 YFSETQ. This CDR3 spans 12 amino acids. Trimming shortened V by 4 bases and J by 2 bases, and 5 bases separated the two germline ends.

This clone has only one observation. The chain joins TRBV29-1 to TRBJ2-7; 11 bases are shared with TRBD1. Germline assignment: CDR1 SQVTM and CDR2 ANQGSEA. With 4 bases clipped from V and 0 bases from J, the junction kept 11 bases outside the gene matches. This CDR3 comprises 17 residues. The CDR3 spells CSVGTDRGQIVSYEQYF. CDR3 coding DNA: TGCAGCGTTGGAACGGACAGGGGGCAGATCGTCTCCTACGAGCAGTACTTC.

The rearrangement links TRBV6-1 to TRBJ1-4; no reliable D call. V gave up 2 bases and J gave up 3 bases, with 10 bases separating them. The germline V gene encodes CDR1 MNHNS and CDR2 SASEGT. This CDR3 has 15 amino acids. The CDR3 coding sequence is TGTGCCAGCAGTGAAATGAGGGTCCCTAATGAAAAACTGTTTTTT. It is translated as CASSEMRVPNEKLFF.

The rearrangement joins TRBV28 to TRBJ2-7, with TRBD1 as a possible D gene (6 bases). The CDR3 has 16 amino acids. Germline CDR1 reads MDHEN; CDR2 reads SYDVKM. The V end lost 4 bases, the J end lost 3 bases, and 19 bases lay between the germline ends. The CDR3 is CASSSAGEHPVYEQYF. The CDR3 DNA is TGTGCCAGCAGTTCAGCAGGGGAACACCCGGTCTACGAGCAGTACTTC.

The V gene is TRBV28, the J gene TRBJ1-2; tentatively, D is TRBD1 (5 bases). V lost 7 bases and J 5 bases, leaving 14 bases between the germline ends. The CDR3 is 13 amino acids. From germline, CDR1 is MDHEN and CDR2 SYDVKM. The CDR3 sequence is CASTMPGRYGYTF. In DNA, the CDR3 is TGTGCCAGCACCATGCCAGGGAGATATGGCTACACCTTC.

The genes are TRBV9 and TRBJ2-2, with D possibly being TRBD1 or TRBD2 (6 bases each). The V end lost 0 bases, the J end lost 6 bases, and 15 bases lay between the germline ends. This CDR3 spans 16 amino acids. Germline V gives CDR1 SGDLS, CDR2 YYNGEE. CDR3 residues: CASSVEGGLIAGELFF. The CDR3 DNA follows: TGTGCCAGCAGCGTAGAGGGGGGTTTAATAGCCGGGGAGCTGTTTTTT.

The sample holds one count of this clone. The chain uses TRBV4-1 and TRBJ1-2, with a tentative D call TRBD1 (6 bases). In germline, CDR1 is MGHRA, CDR2 YSYEKL. The CDR3 spans 16 residues. Trimming removed 4 bases at V and 3 bases at J, with 18 bases between. CDR3 in amino acids: CASSRTQGIFDYGYTF. The CDR3 coding sequence is TGCGCCAGCAGCCGTACTCAGGGGATCTTTGACTATGGCTACACCTTC.

The V call is TRBV6-1, the J call TRBJ2-2; D is perhaps TRBD1 (6 bases). The ends were cut back, 1 base at V and 9 bases at J, with 12 bases in the middle. The CDR3 runs 14 residues. The V gene's germline CDR1 is MNHNS and CDR2 SASEGT. CDR3 sequence reads: CASSEGQGSRELFF. The CDR3 DNA reads as TGTGCCAGCAGTGAAGGTCAGGGGAGCCGGGAGCTGTTTTTT.

V and J are TRBV11-2 and TRBJ2-2; 11 bases map to TRBD1. The germline gives CDR1 SGHAT, CDR2 FQNNGV. This CDR3 spans 16 amino acids. The V gene end was trimmed by 0 bases and the J gene end by 7 bases; junction bases not matched to a gene: 4. Written as DNA, the CDR3 is TGTGCCAGCAGCTTAGAAGGGACAGGGGGAGTCGGGGAGCTGTTTTTT. It is translated as CASSLEGTGGVGELFF.

In this sample, this clone turned up once. V and J are TRBV28 and TRBJ2-5; maybe TRBD2 (5 bases). The CDR3 totals 15 residues. V gave up 4 bases and J gave up 3 bases, with 15 bases separating them. CDR1 MDHEN and CDR2 SYDVKM come from the germline V gene. The DNA for the CDR3 is TGTGCCAGCAGTTCCCCCGGGAAGGGAGAAGAGACCCAGTACTTC. It encodes CASSSPGKGEETQYF.

The V and J genes are TRBV5-6 and TRBJ1-1, with 7 bases that match TRBD1. Germline assignment: CDR1 SGHDT and CDR2 YYEEEE. V lost 3 bases, J lost 1 base, and 3 bases stayed unmatched. The CDR3 length is 14 residues. The CDR3 loop reads CASSSRTGNTEAFF. CDR3 in DNA: TGTGCCAGCAGCTCAAGGACAGGGAACACTGAAGCTTTCTTT.

A word on this clone: The sample carries other DNA sequences with the same CDR3. The chain uses TRBV11-2 and TRBJ2-3; no clear D gene. CDR1 and CDR2 from the germline V gene are SGHAT and FQNNGV. V was pared by 2 bases and J by 3 bases, with 3 bases between. This CDR3 is 12 amino acids long. This chain's CDR3 is CASSLNTDTQYF. The CDR3 DNA sequence: TGTGCCAGCAGCTTAAATACAGATACGCAGTATTTT.

This clone is a singleton in its sample. The chain employs TRBV11-2 and TRBJ1-2, with D tentatively TRBD1 (5 bases). V was trimmed by 5 bases and J by 5 bases, leaving 15 bases between them. This CDR3 comprises 14 residues. Germline V gene sequence: CDR1 SGHAT, CDR2 FQNNGV. The CDR3: CASSPRDSEYGYTF. For the CDR3, the DNA is TGTGCCAGCAGCCCCCGGGACTCCGAGTATGGCTACACCTTC.

The chain uses TRBV2 and TRBJ2-1, with D unclear. The CDR3 totals 11 residues. V was clipped by 8 bases and J by 7 bases, with 9 bases between them. Germline V gene sequence: CDR1 SNHLY, CDR2 FYNNEI. The CDR3 DNA is TGTGCCAGCGGACCCCAGAATGAGCAGTTCTTC. Translation gives CASGPQNEQFF.

The chain joins TRBV5-1 to TRBJ1-4; 11 bases match TRBD1. The CDR3 totals 16 residues. Germline values: CDR1 SGHRS, CDR2 YFSETQ. Losses at the gene ends were 4 bases for V and 6 bases for J; bases not matched to a gene: 8. CDR3 DNA: TGCGCCAGCAGCCGTAGGCCGGGACAGGGGGATGAAAAACTGTTTTTT. Translating gives CASSRRPGQGDEKLFF.

The V and J genes are TRBV4-3 and TRBJ1-5; a weak D match, TRBD1 (6 bases). Trimming took off 2 bases at V and 1 base at J, with 6 bases between the two ends. The CDR3 spans 14 residues. Germline V gene sequence: CDR1 LGHNA, CDR2 YSLEER. The DNA for the CDR3 is TGCGCCAGCAGCCAACAGGGGAGCAATCAGCCCCAGCATTTT. It is translated as CASSQQGSNQPQHF.

The chain joins TRBV5-4 to TRBJ2-1, with 7 bases lining up with TRBD1. The CDR3 length is 15 residues. V trimming: 3 bases; J trimming: 3 bases; junction bases outside the gene matches: 6. Germline loops: CDR1 SGHNT, CDR2 YYREEE (reference sequence). In nucleotides, the CDR3 is TGTGCCAGCAGCTCCGGGACAGAGCGCTACAATGAGCAGTTCTTC. Translation: CASSSGTERYNEQFF.

This clone was counted between two and nine times. The rearrangement uses TRBV5-4 and TRBJ2-6; D is ambiguous. The germline CDR1 and CDR2 sequences are SGHNT and YYREEE (reference sequence). This CDR3 is 13 amino acids long. The V and J ends lost 7 bases and 0 bases respectively, with 5 bases between them. The CDR3 nucleotides are TGTGCCAGCGGTATCTCTGGGGCCAACGTCCTGACTTTC. Protein product: CASGISGANVLTF. The complete variable domain, with remaining parts taken from reference TRBV5-4 and TRBJ2-6, reads ETGVTQSPTHLIKTRGQQVTLRCSSQSGHNTVSWYQQALGQGPQFIFQYYREEENGRGNFPPRFSGLQFPNYSSELNVNALELDDSALYLCASGISGANVLTFGAGSRLTVL.

This chain links TRBV15 with TRBJ1-4, with D maybe TRBD1 (5 bases). V lost 0 bases and J 0 bases, leaving 20 bases between the germline ends. The germline V gene encodes CDR1 LNHNV and CDR2 YYDKDF (reference sequence). The CDR3 contains 20 residues. The CDR3 DNA reads as TGTGCCACCAGCAGAGATCCAGGGATGCTAAGAGGCCCAACTAATGAAAAACTGTTTTTT. Its translation: CATSRDPGMLRGPTNEKLFF.

The chain employs TRBV12-5 and TRBJ2-3; a possible D gene is TRBD2 (5 bases). The CDR3 totals 14 residues. Germline CDR1 reads LGHNT; CDR2 reads FRNRAP. Trimming cost V 8 bases and J 0 bases, with 12 bases left between them. The CDR3 is CASSVGGSTDTQYF. The CDR3 DNA reads as TGTGCTAGTTCAGTCGGCGGGAGCACAGATACGCAGTATTTT.

The chain joins TRBV2 to TRBJ1-1; no clear D gene. The germline CDR1 and CDR2 sequences are SNHLY and FYNNEI. The CDR3 runs 11 residues. With 5 bases removed from V and 11 bases from J, the gap between germline ends came to 12 bases. As DNA, the CDR3 is TGTGCCAGCAGTTCTACTCCTTGGGCTTTCTTT. Its protein product is CASSSTPWAFF.